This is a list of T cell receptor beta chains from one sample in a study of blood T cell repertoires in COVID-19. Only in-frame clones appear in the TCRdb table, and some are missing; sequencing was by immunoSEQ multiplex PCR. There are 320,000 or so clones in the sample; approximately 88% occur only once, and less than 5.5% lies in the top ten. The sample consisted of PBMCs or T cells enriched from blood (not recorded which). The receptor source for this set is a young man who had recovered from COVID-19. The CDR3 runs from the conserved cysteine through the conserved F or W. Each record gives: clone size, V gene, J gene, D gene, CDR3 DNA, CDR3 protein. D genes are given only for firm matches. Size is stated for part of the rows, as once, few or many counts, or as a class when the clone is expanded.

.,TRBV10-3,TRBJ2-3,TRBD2,TGTGCCACGAACGGTGCTCGGACTAGCGGGGGGATGGATACGCAGTATTTT,CATNGARTSGGMDTQYF
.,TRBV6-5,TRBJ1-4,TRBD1,TGTGCCAGCAGTTTGGGACAGGGCATTAATGAAAAACTGTTTTTT,CASSLGQGINEKLFF
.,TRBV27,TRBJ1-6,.,TGTGCCAGCAGTTTAGAGGGCTTGAGCAATAATTCACCCCTCCACTTT,CASSLEGLSNNSPLHF
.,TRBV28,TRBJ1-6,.,TGTGCCAGCAGTCCACTTTATTCACCCCTCCACTTT,CASSPLYSPLHF
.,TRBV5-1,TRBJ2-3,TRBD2,TGCGCCAGCAACCGGGGGGGCAGCACAGATACGCAGTATTTT,CASNRGGSTDTQYF
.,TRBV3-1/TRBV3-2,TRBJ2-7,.,TGTGCCAGCAGGAACAGGGCCTACGAGCAGTACTTC,CASRNRAYEQYF
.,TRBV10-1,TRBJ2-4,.,TGCGCCAGCAGTGAGTCGGTCAGGGAAAACATTCAGTACTTC,CASSESVRENIQYF
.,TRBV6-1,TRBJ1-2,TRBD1,TGTGCCAGCAGTGAATTTGGGGACAGCTATGGCTACACCTTC,CASSEFGDSYGYTF
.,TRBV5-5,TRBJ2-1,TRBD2,TGTGCCAGCAGCTTGGTTCTAGCGGGGTACAATGAGCAGTTCTTC,CASSLVLAGYNEQFF
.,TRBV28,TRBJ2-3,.,TGTGCCAGCAGTCCACTCATGATTTCTAGCACAGATACGCAGTATTTT,CASSPLMISSTDTQYF
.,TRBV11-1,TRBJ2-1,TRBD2,TGTGCCAGCAGCCGTCGTCTAGCGGACTCCTACAATGAGCAGTTCTTC,CASSRRLADSYNEQFF
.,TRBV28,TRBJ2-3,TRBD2,TGTGCCAGCCCACCCCCCATAGGTCAAGGGGCTAGCGGGGGCACAGATACGCAGTATTTT,CASPPPIGQGASGGTDTQYF
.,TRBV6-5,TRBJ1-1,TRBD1,TGTGCCACACTGTACAGGGGGGATTCTGAAGCTTTCTTT,CATLYRGDSEAFF
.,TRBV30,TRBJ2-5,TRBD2,TGTGCCTGGAGTGCTGTTGGGACTATCGGGGAGACCCAGTACTTC,CAWSAVGTIGETQYF
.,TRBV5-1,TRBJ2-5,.,TGCGCCAGCAGCCGGGACATAGGGGAGACCCAGTACTTC,CASSRDIGETQYF
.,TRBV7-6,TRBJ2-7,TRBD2,TGTGCCAGCAGGGGACTAGGGTTCGAGCAGTACTTC,CASRGLGFEQYF
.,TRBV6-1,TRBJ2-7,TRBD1,TGTGCCAGCAGTGAAGGGGACAGCTCCTACGAGCAGTACTTC,CASSEGDSSYEQYF
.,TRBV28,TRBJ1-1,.,TGTGCCAGCAGCAGGGGTGGGAACACTGAAGCTTTCTTT,CASSRGGNTEAFF
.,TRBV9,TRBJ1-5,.,TGTGCCAGCCGTAGTTGGATGGGCCAGCCCCAGCATTTT,CASRSWMGQPQHF
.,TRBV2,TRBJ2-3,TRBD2,TGTGCCAGCACAGGGACTAGCGATGCAGATACGCAGTATTTT,CASTGTSDADTQYF
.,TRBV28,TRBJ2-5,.,TGTGCCAGCAGTTTAACGGGGCAGGGGCAAGAGACCCAGTACTTC,CASSLTGQGQETQYF
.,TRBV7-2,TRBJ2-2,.,TGTGCCAGCAGCTTAAACCCAGGGGCGCTGGGGCTGTTTTTT,CASSLNPGALGLFF
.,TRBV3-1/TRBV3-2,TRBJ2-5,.,TGTGCCAGCAGCCGTAGCGAGACCCAGTACTTC,CASSRSETQYF
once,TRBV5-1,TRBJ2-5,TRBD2,TGCGCCAGCAGCACCAGCGGGGGAGACCTAGAGACCCAGTACTTC,CASSTSGGDLETQYF
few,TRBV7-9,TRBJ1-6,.,TGTGCCAGCAGCTTAGACACGACCTATAATTCACCCCTCCACTTT,CASSLDTTYNSPLHF
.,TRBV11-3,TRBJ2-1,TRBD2,TGTGCCAGCAGCTTAGGGGAGCGGGGGGGCCCCTACAATGAGCAGTTCTTC,CASSLGERGGPYNEQFF
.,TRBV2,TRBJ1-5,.,TGTGCCAGCAGTGAAGTTCTGGGGGGTCAGCCCCAGCATTTT,CASSEVLGGQPQHF
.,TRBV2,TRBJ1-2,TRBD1,TGTGCCAGCAGTGAATCTGGACAGGGCGGCTACACCTTC,CASSESGQGGYTF
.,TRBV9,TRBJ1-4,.,TGTGCCAGCAGCGCCACAATGGGGGGAGTCGGGGAAAAACTGTTTTTT,CASSATMGGVGEKLFF
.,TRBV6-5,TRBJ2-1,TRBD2,TGTGCCAGCATTAGAGGGGCTAGCGGCTACAATGAGCAGTTCTTC,CASIRGASGYNEQFF
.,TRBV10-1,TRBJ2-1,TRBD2,TGCGCCAGCACTCCGGGACTAGGGGGGTATGAGCAGTTCTTC,CASTPGLGGYEQFF
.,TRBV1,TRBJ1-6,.,TGCACCAGCAGCCAAGATGCCAGACAGGTCTCTCTTGCCCTCCACTTT,CTSSQDARQVSLALHF
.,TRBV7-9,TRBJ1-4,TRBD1,TGTGCCAGCAGCAGACAGGGGGCGAACGAAAAACTGTTTTTT,CASSRQGANEKLFF
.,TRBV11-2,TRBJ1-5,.,TGTGCCAGCAGCCCTACGGGGGGGTCGAATCAGCCCCAGCATTTT,CASSPTGGSNQPQHF
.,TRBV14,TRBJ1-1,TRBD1,TGTGCCAGCAGCCACGGACAGGGGACTGAAGCTTTCTTT,CASSHGQGTEAFF
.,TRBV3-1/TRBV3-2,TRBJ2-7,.,TGTGCCAGCAGCCAAGACAGGGGCTACTACGAGCAGTACTTC,CASSQDRGYYEQYF
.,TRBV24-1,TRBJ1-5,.,TGTGCCACCAGTGAAAGACAGAGCAATCAGCCCCAGCATTTT,CATSERQSNQPQHF
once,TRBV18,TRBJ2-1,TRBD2,TGTGCCAGCTCACCACCTAGAGGTAGCGGGAAACATTACAATGAGCAGTTCTTC,CASSPPRGSGKHYNEQFF
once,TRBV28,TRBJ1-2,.,TGTGCCAGCAGCCCCCGGGGTCGGATCTATGGCTACACCTTC,CASSPRGRIYGYTF
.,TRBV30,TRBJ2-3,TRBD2,TGTGCCTGGAGTGGGAAAGCGGGGGTCACAGATACGCAGTATTTT,CAWSGKAGVTDTQYF
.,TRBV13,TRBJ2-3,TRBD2,TGTGCCAGCAGGGACCTATGGACTAGCGGGAAACGAACGCAGTATTTT,CASRDLWTSGKRTQYF
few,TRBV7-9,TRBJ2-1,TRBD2,TGTGCCAGCAGCTCGACCCTGTCCCTAGCGGGGGACTCCTACAATGAGCAGTTCTTC,CASSSTLSLAGDSYNEQFF
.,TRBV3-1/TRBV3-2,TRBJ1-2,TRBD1,TGTGCCAGCAGCCAAGGACAGGGGTACTATGGCTACACCTTC,CASSQGQGYYGYTF
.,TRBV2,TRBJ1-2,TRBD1,TGTGCCAGCACTATGACAGGGTTGGGCGGCTACACCTTC,CASTMTGLGGYTF
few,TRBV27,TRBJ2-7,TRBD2,TGTGCCAGCACCCCGTTAGCGGGGGGAAGCTACGAGCAGTACTTC,CASTPLAGGSYEQYF
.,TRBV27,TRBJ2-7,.,TGTGCCAGCAGTTTAAGGGGGAGCTACGAGCAGTACTTC,CASSLRGSYEQYF
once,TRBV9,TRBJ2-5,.,TGTGCCAGCAGCGTAGGCCCCACGGGGGGCCGGGAGACCCAGTACTTC,CASSVGPTGGRETQYF
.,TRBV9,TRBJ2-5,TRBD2,TGTGCCAGCAGCGTAGAAACTAGCGGGGGGTTAGAGACCCAGTACTTC,CASSVETSGGLETQYF
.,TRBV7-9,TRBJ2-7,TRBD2,TGTGCCAGCAGCGGCTCAAGCGGGGGCCCTGCCGAGCAGTACTTC,CASSGSSGGPAEQYF
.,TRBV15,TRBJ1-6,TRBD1,TGTGCCATCTCAGGGGGCTCCTATAATTCACCCCTCCACTTT,CAISGGSYNSPLHF
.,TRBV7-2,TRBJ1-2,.,TGTGCCAGCAGCTTAGAGGGGGTCGGCTACACCTTC,CASSLEGVGYTF
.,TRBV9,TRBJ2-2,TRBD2,TGTGCCAGCAGCGTTAGCGGGGGGAACACCGGGGAGCTGTTTTTT,CASSVSGGNTGELFF
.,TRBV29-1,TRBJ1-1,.,TGCAGCGTTCAGGGTGGTTCAACTGAAGCTTTCTTT,CSVQGGSTEAFF
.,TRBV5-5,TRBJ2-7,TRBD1,TGTGCCAGCAGCACGGGACAGGGGGCCTACGAGCAGTACTTC,CASSTGQGAYEQYF
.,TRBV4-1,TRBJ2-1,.,TGCGCCAGCAGTCGAACGTCGGGACTGGACGGTGAGCAGTTCTTC,CASSRTSGLDGEQFF
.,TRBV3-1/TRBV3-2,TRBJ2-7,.,TGTGCCAGCAGCCTCAGGTCCTACGAGCAGTACTTC,CASSLRSYEQYF
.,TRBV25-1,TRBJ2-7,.,TGTGCCAGCAGTGACCCGGGACTTACCTACGAGCAGTACTTC,CASSDPGLTYEQYF
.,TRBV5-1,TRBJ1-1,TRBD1,TGCGCCAGCAGCCGGTGGACAGGGGCTGAAGCTTTCTTT,CASSRWTGAEAFF
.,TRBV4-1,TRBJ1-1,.,TGCGCCAGCAGCCAACCAATCCGTGGGGCAAAGAACACTGAAGCTTTCTTT,CASSQPIRGAKNTEAFF